The T cell receptor beta chain described here comes from a study of OX40 agonist ivuxolimab in advanced cancers. Findings of the study overall: Clonal expansion from baseline to week 6 occurred in both CD4+ and CD8+ T cells.

Clones were sequenced by immunoSEQ multiplex PCR, and TCRdb holds only the in-frame ones, with some missing. The sample carries fewer than 85,000 clones, around four fifths recorded once. As for this clone: Its antigen is still unknown.

This CDR3 spans 14 amino acids. The ends lost 4 bases at V and 7 bases at J; junction bases unmatched: 8. The germline CDR1 and CDR2 sequences are SGHTS and YDEGEE. The sample here was CD4+ or CD8+ T cells sorted from blood, taken in a trial of the OX40 agonist ivuxolimab. The TCR originated in an adult with an advanced solid tumor such as melanoma, head and neck, liver or kidney cancer. The J gene is TRBJ1-5, the V gene TRBV5-8; 7 bases match TRBD1. The CDR3 nucleotides are TGTGCCAGCAGCCACAGGGGTAGAGACCAGCCCCAGCATTTT. Residues: CASSHRGRDQPQHF.